What follows are 26 T cell receptor beta chains derived from one specimen sequenced in a study of cytomegalovirus exposure and HLA in healthy donors. The primer mix had 60 Vbeta and 13 Jbeta primers. Libraries were prepared by immunoSEQ multiplex PCR; TCRdb keeps only in-frame clonotypes and omits some of them. The sample holds 150,000 to 200,000 clones, approximately 83% seen once. Sequences were obtained from PBMCs. These receptors all stem from a woman aged 18 to 35 in good health and CMV-seronegative.

Here the CDR3 DNA reads TGTGCCAGCAGTGTGAGAGCCAAAAACATTCAGTACTTC. It is translated as CASSVRAKNIQYF. This sequence joins TRBV28 and TRBJ2-4; D ambiguous. The CDR3 is 13 residues long. Germline lookup yields CDR1 MDHEN and CDR2 SYDVKM. Trimming removed 5 bases at V and 0 bases at J, with 5 bases between.

This chain links TRBV7-9 with TRBJ2-7, with 9 nucleotides matching TRBD2. Germline V gene data show CDR1 as SEHNR and CDR2 as FQNEAQ (reference sequence). V was clipped by 0 bases and J by 7 bases; unmatched bases: 10. The CDR3 has 16 amino acids. For the CDR3, the DNA is TGTGCCAGCAGCTTAGCAGGGACTAGCCGGACTAAGGAGCAGTACTTC. It specifies CASSLAGTSRTKEQYF.

The chain links TRBV28 to TRBJ2-5; the D gene is possibly TRBD1 (6 bases). This CDR3 has 16 amino acids. Germline values: CDR1 MDHEN, CDR2 SYDVKM. V lost 3 bases, J lost 7 bases, and 21 bases lay in between. This chain's CDR3 is CASSLDQQGSEGTQYF. CDR3 DNA: TGTGCCAGCAGTTTGGATCAACAGGGTAGCGAGGGGACCCAGTACTTC.

The V and J genes are TRBV6-4 and TRBJ1-2; the D gene is possibly TRBD1 (6 bases). This CDR3 has 17 amino acids. The germline gives CDR1 MRHNA, CDR2 SNTAGT. The V end was cut by 6 bases, the J end by 8 bases, with 28 bases between. CDR3 region: CASSPFRGGGAPWGYTF. CDR3 coding DNA: TGTGCCAGCAGCCCCTTCCGCGGGGGGGGCGCCCCCTGGGGCTACACCTTC.

The sample holds a few counts of this clone. V is TRBV9 and J is TRBJ2-3; possibly TRBD1 for D (5 bases). Between the trimmed V and J ends, which lost 3 bases and 1 base, there was a span of 9 bases. Looked up from germline, CDR1 is SGDLS and CDR2 is YYNGEE. The CDR3 covers 14 residues. CDR3 in amino acids: CASSARDGTDTQYF. The CDR3 DNA sequence: TGTGCCAGCAGCGCCAGGGATGGCACAGATACGCAGTATTTT.

The chain couples TRBV18 to TRBJ1-5, with D tentatively TRBD1 (5 bases). Trimming stripped 6 bases from V and 6 bases from J, with 21 bases between. This CDR3 is 16 amino acids long. Germline loops: CDR1 KGHSH, CDR2 LQKENI. CDR3 residues: CASSDGAGIRAQPQHF. CDR3 in DNA: TGTGCCAGCTCGGACGGGGCGGGGATAAGGGCTCAGCCCCAGCATTTT.

This chain joins TRBV19 and TRBJ2-1; D not certain. There are 14 residues in the CDR3. Per the germline V gene, CDR1 is LNHDA and CDR2 is SQIVND (reference sequence). Trimming took 0 bases from V and 7 from J, leaving 10 bases between them. The DNA of the CDR3 is TGTGCCAGTAGTATAGATTCAGGTCCGAATGAGCAGTTCTTC. It is translated as CASSIDSGPNEQFF.

This clone was seen only once. The chain has TRBV10-3 and TRBJ1-2; TRBD1 matches 9 bases. V shed 3 bases, J shed 6 bases, and the junction held 5 bases outside the gene matches. The V gene's germline CDR1 is ENHRY and CDR2 SYGVKD. The CDR3 consists of 14 residues. CDR3 in DNA: TGTGCCATCAGTGACGACAGGGGGAAAGATGGCTACACCTTC. This sequence encodes CAISDDRGKDGYTF.

The rearrangement links TRBV5-5 to TRBJ1-2; 7 nucleotides align to TRBD1. The CDR3 totals 16 residues. V trimming: 3 bases; J trimming: 5 bases; junction bases outside the gene matches: 13. Germline lookup yields CDR1 SGHKS and CDR2 YYEKEE (reference sequence). CDR3 sequence (DNA): TGTGCCAGCAGCTCGGGTGGGACAGTGAGGGCGTATGGCTACACCTTC. This translates into CASSSGGTVRAYGYTF.

The chain is built from TRBV27 and TRBJ2-5; TRBD1 agrees at 10 bases. The J segment lost 1 base and the V segment lost 4 bases, leaving 3 bases of the junction unmatched. Germline V CDR1 and CDR2: MNHEY, SMNVEV (reference sequence). CDR3 size: 15 residues. The CDR3 loop reads CASSSGTGVQETQYF. The CDR3 bases are TGTGCCAGCAGTTCCGGGACAGGGGTCCAAGAGACCCAGTACTTC.

Points on this clone: A junction boundary mismatches the germline segment, possibly from a read error. The V call is TRBV30, the J call TRBJ2-6; TRBD1 matches 8 bases. Germline V gene lookup returns CDR1 GTSNPN and CDR2 SVGIG (reference sequence). This CDR3 region has 17 residues. The CDR3 reads CACEAGQDYSGANGLTF. CDR3 nucleotide sequence: TGTGCCTGTGAGGCGGGACAGGACTACTCTGGGGCCAACGGCCTGACTTTC.

The V call is TRBV19, the J call TRBJ1-1, with unresolved D. Per the germline V gene, CDR1 is LNHDA and CDR2 is SQIVND (reference sequence). V was shortened by 4 bases and J by 6 bases, with 18 bases between the two germline ends. The CDR3 loop spans 15 amino acids. CDR3 amino acids: CASSNQMIRGPEAFF. In DNA form, the CDR3 reads TGTGCCAGTAGTAACCAGATGATTCGAGGCCCTGAAGCTTTCTTT.

V is TRBV7-9 and J is TRBJ1-6, with D maybe TRBD1 (5 bases). The germline V and J ends were trimmed by 0 bases and 7 bases, with 10 bases remaining between them. The CDR3 runs 15 residues. CDR1 is SEHNR and CDR2 is FQNEAQ in the germline V gene (reference sequence). This CDR3 reads CASSLALDRNSPLHF. The CDR3 DNA is TGTGCCAGCAGCTTAGCGCTAGACAGAAATTCACCCCTCCACTTT.

This sequence joins TRBV10-1 and TRBJ1-6; D is perhaps TRBD1 (6 bases). The length of the CDR3 is 14 residues. V was clipped by 0 bases and J by 7 bases, with 7 bases between them. Germline values: CDR1 WNHNN, CDR2 SYGVQD (reference sequence). CDR3 DNA: TGCGCCAGCAGTGAGTCAACAGGGAATTCACCCCTCCACTTT. Amino acid sequence: CASSESTGNSPLHF.

As for this clone: One junction end disagrees with the germline gene, perhaps due to a read error. The chain is built from TRBV5-6 and TRBJ2-6; 9 nucleotides agree with TRBD1. The CDR3 has 16 amino acids. Germline V CDR1 and CDR2: SGHDT, YYEEEE. CDR3 DNA sequence: TGTGCCAGCAGCTGGGGGACAGGGACTGGGGCCAACGGCCTGACTTTC. Amino acid sequence: CASSWGTGTGANGLTF.

The J gene is TRBJ1-1, the V gene TRBV5-6; D perhaps matches TRBD1 (5 bases). This CDR3 is built from 14 residues. V was pared by 7 bases and J by 1 base, with 14 bases between. Germline CDR1 SGHDT, CDR2 YYEEEE. The CDR3 sequence: CASARRGGNTEAFF. CDR3 in DNA: TGTGCCAGCGCCCGTCGGGGGGGGAACACTGAAGCTTTCTTT.

The chain has TRBV5-6 and TRBJ1-6, with D hard to call. Germline CDR1 reads SGHDT; CDR2 reads YYEEEE. Between the trimmed V and J ends, which lost 4 bases and 7 bases, there was a span of 15 bases. The CDR3 has 15 amino acids. This CDR3 reads CASSRLGRPNSPLHF. CDR3 nucleotide sequence: TGTGCCAGCAGCCGCCTGGGCCGCCCGAATTCACCCCTCCACTTT.

The rearrangement uses TRBV9 and TRBJ2-7, with 10 bases matching TRBD2. Unmatched junction bases numbered 9, after V lost 3 bases and J lost 6 bases. CDR1 SGDLS and CDR2 YYNGEE come from the germline V gene. The CDR3 is 15 amino acids. CDR3 bases: TGTGCCAGCAGCGCCCTAAGCGGGGGGGCTATCGAGCAGTACTTC. It encodes CASSALSGGAIEQYF.

This clone was recorded once. The V call is TRBV5-1, the J call TRBJ2-5; D is ambiguous. This CDR3 spans 11 amino acids. V lost 0 bases and J 5 bases, leaving 2 bases between the germline ends. Germline V gene lookup returns CDR1 SGHRS and CDR2 YFSETQ. CDR3 residues: CASSLAETQYF. The CDR3 nucleotides are TGCGCCAGCAGCTTGGCGGAGACCCAGTACTTC.

There are a few counts of this clone. This chain links TRBV27 with TRBJ2-7; TRBD2 agrees at 14 bases. Trimming cost V 6 bases and J 0 bases; bases outside gene matches: 7. Germline loops: CDR1 MNHEY, CDR2 SMNVEV (reference sequence). The CDR3 spans 17 residues. The CDR3 DNA sequence: TGTGCCAGCAGCACCGGGACTAGCGGGGGTTTCTCCTACGAGCAGTACTTC. Amino acid sequence: CASSTGTSGGFSYEQYF.

The chain is built from TRBV4-1 and TRBJ2-7; maybe TRBD1 (6 bases). Germline V lookup: CDR1 MGHRA, CDR2 YSYEKL. Trimming took off 4 bases at V and 1 base at J, with 20 bases between the two ends. The CDR3 loop spans 17 amino acids. The CDR3 loop is CASSRLQIRDTSYEQYF. CDR3 nucleotide sequence: TGCGCCAGCAGCCGCCTTCAAATCCGGGACACATCCTACGAGCAGTACTTC.

The chain recombines TRBV6-6 with TRBJ1-6; no firm D call. Trimming removed 7 bases from V and 2 bases from J, with 15 bases in between. This CDR3 is built from 16 residues. Germline CDR1 is MNHNY and CDR2 is SVGAGI (reference sequence). CDR3 DNA: TGTGCCAGCACGGGAGATAGGGATACCTATAATTCACCCCTCCACTTT. Translating it yields CASTGDRDTYNSPLHF.

The V and J genes are TRBV6-5 and TRBJ2-7; 8 nucleotides align to TRBD1. After removal of 4 bases from V and 3 bases from J, the junction contained 8 bases not matched to a gene. CDR3 size: 15 residues. Germline V gene lookup returns CDR1 MNHEY and CDR2 SVGAGI. CDR3 DNA: TGTGCCAGCAGTTGGTCCCGGACAGGGAACTACGAGCAGTACTTC. It translates to CASSWSRTGNYEQYF.

V gene TRBV19 combines with J gene TRBJ1-4; TRBD1 agrees at 7 bases. With 7 bases clipped from V and 13 bases from J, the junction kept 15 bases outside the gene matches. CDR3 size: 14 residues. CDR1 and CDR2 from the germline V gene are LNHDA and SQIVND (reference sequence). CDR3 bases: TGTGCCAGTAATCAGGGGGGTGAGACTAGGGGACTGTTTTTT. Residues: CASNQGGETRGLFF. Based on the CDR3 plus reference TRBV19 and TRBJ1-4, the full variable domain is DGGITQSPKYLFRKEGQNVTLSCEQNLNHDAMYWYRQDPGQGLRLIYYSQIVNDFQKGDIAEGYSVSREKKESFPLTVTSAQKNPTAFYLCASNQGGETRGLFFGSGTQLSVL.

This clone was counted once. V and J are TRBV7-2 and TRBJ1-3, with D hard to call. Germline V gene lookup returns CDR1 SGHTA and CDR2 FQGNSA. CDR3 length: 14 residues. V was cut by 5 bases and J by 5 bases, with 13 bases left in between. CDR3 coding DNA: TGTGCCAGCAGCCCAATCGGGATGAGAAACACCATATATTTT. This translates into CASSPIGMRNTIYF.

The gene calls are TRBV6-5 and TRBJ1-2; tentatively, D is TRBD1 (6 bases). CDR3 length equals 16 residues. V was cut by 2 bases and J by 4 bases, with 17 bases left in between. Germline V gene sequence: CDR1 MNHEY, CDR2 SVGAGI. CDR3 amino acids: CASSYGGAGLVYGYTF. The CDR3 bases are TGTGCCAGCAGTTACGGGGGGGCAGGGTTGGTCTATGGCTACACCTTC.